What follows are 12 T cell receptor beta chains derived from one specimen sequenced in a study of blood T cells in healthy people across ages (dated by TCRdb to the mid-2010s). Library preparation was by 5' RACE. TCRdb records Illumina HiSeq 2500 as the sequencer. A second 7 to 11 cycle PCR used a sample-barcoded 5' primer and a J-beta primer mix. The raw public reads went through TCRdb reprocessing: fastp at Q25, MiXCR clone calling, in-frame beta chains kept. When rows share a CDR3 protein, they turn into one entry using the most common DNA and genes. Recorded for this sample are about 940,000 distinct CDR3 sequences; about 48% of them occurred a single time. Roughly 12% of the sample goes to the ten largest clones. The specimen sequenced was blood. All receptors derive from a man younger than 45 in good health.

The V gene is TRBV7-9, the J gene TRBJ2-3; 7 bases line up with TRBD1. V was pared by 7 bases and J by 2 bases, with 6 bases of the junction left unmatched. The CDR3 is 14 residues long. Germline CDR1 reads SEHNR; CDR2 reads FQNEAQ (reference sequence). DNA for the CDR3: TGTGCCAGCATCTACGGACAGGTCACAGATACGCAGTATTTT. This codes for CASIYGQVTDTQYF.

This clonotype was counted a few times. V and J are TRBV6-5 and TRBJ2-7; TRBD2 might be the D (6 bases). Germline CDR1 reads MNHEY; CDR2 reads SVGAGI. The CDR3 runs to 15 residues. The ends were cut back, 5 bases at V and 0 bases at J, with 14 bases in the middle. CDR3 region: CASSAAGQSSYEQYF. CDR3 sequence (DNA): TGTGCCAGCAGTGCGGCGGGGCAAAGCTCCTACGAGCAGTACTTC.

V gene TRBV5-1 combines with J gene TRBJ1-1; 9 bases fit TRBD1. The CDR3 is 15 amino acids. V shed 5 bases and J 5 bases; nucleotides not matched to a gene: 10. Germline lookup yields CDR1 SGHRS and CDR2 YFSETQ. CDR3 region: CASSSQQGASTEAFF. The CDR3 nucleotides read TGCGCCAGCAGTTCTCAACAGGGGGCGTCGACTGAAGCTTTCTTT.

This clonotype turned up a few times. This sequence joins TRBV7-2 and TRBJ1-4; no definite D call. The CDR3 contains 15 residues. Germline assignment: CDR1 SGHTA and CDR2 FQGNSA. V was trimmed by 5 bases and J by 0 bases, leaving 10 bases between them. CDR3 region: CASSRQDATNEKLFF. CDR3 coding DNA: TGTGCCAGCAGCCGTCAGGATGCAACTAATGAAAAACTGTTTTTT.

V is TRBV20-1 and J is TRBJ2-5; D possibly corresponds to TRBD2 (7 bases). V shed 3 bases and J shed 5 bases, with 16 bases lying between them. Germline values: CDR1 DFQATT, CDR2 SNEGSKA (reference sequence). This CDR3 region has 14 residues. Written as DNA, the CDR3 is TGCAGTGCTAGTATTGTCCGGGGGGCGGAGACCCAGTACTTC. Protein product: CSASIVRGAETQYF.

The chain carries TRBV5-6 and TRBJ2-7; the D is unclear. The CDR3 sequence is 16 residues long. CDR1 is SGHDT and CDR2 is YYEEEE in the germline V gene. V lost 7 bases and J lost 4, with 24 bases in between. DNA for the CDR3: TGTGCCAGCGACCCCGGGTTAAGCCTAACGGCGTACGAGCAGTACTTC. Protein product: CASDPGLSLTAYEQYF. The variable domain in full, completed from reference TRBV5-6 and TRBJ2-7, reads DAGVTQSPTHLIKTRGQQVTLRCSPKSGHDTVSWYQQALGQGPQFIFQYYEEEERQRGNFPDRFSGHQFPNYSSELNVNALLLGDSALYLCASDPGLSLTAYEQYFGPGTRLTVT.

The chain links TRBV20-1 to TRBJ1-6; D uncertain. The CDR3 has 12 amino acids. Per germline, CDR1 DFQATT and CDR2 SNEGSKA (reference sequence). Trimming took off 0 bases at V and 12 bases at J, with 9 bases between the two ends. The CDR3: CSARDNRGPLHF. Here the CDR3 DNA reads TGCAGTGCTAGAGATAATCGGGGACCCCTCCACTTT.

The CDR3 coding sequence is TGTGCCAGCAGTGCCGGACAGGGAAAAGATACGCAGTATTTT. Amino acids: CASSAGQGKDTQYF. The chain combines TRBV2 with TRBJ2-3; 8 bases agree with TRBD1. Trimming took 4 bases from V and 5 from J; bases not matched to a gene: 5. CDR1 is SNHLY, CDR2 FYNNEI, per germline. The CDR3 consists of 14 residues.

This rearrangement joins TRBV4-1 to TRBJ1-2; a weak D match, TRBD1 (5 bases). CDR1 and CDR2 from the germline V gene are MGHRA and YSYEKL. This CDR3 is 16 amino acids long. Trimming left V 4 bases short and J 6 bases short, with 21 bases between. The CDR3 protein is CASSLYQDVTENGYTF. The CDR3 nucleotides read TGCGCCAGCAGCCTTTACCAGGACGTGACAGAGAATGGCTACACCTTC.

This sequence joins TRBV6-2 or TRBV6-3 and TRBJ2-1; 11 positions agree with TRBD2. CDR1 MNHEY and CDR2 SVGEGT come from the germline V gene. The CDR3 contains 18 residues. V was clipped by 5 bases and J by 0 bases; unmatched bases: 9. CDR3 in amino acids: CASSLSGGASTSYNEQFF. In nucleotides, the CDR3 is TGTGCCAGCAGTCTTAGCGGGGGGGCTTCAACCTCCTACAATGAGCAGTTCTTC.

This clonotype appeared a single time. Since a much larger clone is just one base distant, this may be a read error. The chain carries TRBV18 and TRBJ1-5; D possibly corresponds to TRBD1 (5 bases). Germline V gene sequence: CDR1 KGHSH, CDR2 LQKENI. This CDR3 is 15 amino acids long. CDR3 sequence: CANSQAGNGNQPQHF. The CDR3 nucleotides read TGTGCCAACTCACAAGCAGGGAATGGCAATCAGCCCCAGCATTTT.

The CDR3 nucleotides are TGTGCCAGCAGTGAAGCGGGGGGACTTTGGAGGTCAGAGACCCAGTACTTC. Amino acid sequence: CASSEAGGLWRSETQYF. The chain has TRBV2 and TRBJ2-5; tentative D call: TRBD2 (6 bases). V lost 0 bases and J 4 bases, leaving 18 bases between the germline ends. This CDR3 is 17 amino acids long. Germline CDR1 SNHLY, CDR2 FYNNEI.